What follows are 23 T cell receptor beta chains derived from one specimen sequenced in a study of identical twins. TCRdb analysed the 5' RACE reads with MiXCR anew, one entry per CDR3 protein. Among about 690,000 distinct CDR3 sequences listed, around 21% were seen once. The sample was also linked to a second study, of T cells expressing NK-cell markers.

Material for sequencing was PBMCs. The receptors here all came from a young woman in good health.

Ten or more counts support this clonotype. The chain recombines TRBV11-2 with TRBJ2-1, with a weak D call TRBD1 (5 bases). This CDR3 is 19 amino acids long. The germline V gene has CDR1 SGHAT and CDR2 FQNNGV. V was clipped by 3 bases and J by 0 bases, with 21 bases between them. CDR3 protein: CASSFPGRLFRSSYNEQFF. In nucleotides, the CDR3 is TGTGCCAGCAGCTTCCCAGGGCGGCTCTTCCGGAGCTCCTACAATGAGCAGTTCTTC.

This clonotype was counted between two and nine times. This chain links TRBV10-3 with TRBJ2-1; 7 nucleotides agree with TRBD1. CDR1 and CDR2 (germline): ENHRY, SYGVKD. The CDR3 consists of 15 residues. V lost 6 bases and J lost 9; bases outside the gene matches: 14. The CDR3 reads CAIRTDREIGAEQFF. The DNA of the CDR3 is TGTGCCATCAGGACCGACAGGGAGATCGGCGCTGAGCAGTTCTTC.

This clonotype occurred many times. The CDR3, as DNA: TGTGCCAGCAGTGAAGCGAGGAGGGCCGTATTCTCCTACGAGCAGTACTTC. Its protein is CASSEARRAVFSYEQYF. The rearrangement joins TRBV2 to TRBJ2-7; TRBD2 might be the D (6 bases). This CDR3 is built from 17 residues. V was cut by 0 bases and J by 0 bases, with 15 bases left in between. Per the germline V gene, CDR1 is SNHLY and CDR2 is FYNNEI.

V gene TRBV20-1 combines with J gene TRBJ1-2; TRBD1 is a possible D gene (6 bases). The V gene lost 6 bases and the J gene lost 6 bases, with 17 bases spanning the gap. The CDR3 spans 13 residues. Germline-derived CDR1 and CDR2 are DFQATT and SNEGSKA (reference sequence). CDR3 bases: TGCAGTGCCTTCGTGGGGGGCCCCAATGGCTACACCTTC. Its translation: CSAFVGGPNGYTF.

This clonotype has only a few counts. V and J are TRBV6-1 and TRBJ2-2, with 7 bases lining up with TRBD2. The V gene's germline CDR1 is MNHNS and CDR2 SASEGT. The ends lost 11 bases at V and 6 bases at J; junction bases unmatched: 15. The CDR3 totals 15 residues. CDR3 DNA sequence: TGTGCCGGATCGGGGGGTTTCGGTGGGTCCGGGGAGCTGTTTTTT. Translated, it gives CAGSGGFGGSGELFF.

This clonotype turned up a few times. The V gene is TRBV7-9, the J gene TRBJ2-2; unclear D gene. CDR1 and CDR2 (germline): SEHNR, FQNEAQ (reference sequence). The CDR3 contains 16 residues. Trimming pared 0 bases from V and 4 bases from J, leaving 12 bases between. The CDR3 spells CASSLALAHFTGELFF. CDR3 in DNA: TGTGCCAGCAGCTTAGCCCTTGCTCATTTCACCGGGGAGCTGTTTTTT.

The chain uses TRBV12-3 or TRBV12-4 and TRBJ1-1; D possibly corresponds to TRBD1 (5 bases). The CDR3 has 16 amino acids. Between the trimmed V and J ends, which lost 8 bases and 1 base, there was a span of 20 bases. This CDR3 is CASGLRWHRWNTEAFF. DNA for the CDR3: TGTGCCAGCGGCCTTAGGTGGCACAGGTGGAACACTGAAGCTTTCTTT.

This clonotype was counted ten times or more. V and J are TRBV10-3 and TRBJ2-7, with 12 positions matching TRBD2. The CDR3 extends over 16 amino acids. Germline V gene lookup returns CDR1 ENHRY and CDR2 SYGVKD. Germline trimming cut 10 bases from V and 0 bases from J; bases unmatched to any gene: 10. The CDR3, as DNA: TGTGCCACCCTTGGAAAGACTAGCGGGAGCTCCTACGAGCAGTACTTC. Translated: CATLGKTSGSSYEQYF.

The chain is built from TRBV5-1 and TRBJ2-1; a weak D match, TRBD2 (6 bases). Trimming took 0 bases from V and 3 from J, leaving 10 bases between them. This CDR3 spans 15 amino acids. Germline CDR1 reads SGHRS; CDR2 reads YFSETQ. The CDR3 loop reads CASSLEGGFYNEQFF. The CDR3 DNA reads TGCGCCAGCAGCTTGGAGGGAGGATTCTACAATGAGCAGTTCTTC.

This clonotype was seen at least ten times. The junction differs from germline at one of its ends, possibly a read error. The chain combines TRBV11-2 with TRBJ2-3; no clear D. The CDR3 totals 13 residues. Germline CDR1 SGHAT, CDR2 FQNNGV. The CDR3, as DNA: TGCGCCAGCAGCTTGGACCGCACAGATACGCAGTATTTT. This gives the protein CASSLDRTDTQYF.

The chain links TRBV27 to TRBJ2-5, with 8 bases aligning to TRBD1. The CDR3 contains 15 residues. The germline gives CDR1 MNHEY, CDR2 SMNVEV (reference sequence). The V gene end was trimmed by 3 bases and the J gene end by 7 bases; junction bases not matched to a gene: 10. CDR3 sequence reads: CASSLGEYGQGTQYF. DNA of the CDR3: TGTGCCAGCAGTTTGGGAGAATATGGACAGGGGACCCAGTACTTC.

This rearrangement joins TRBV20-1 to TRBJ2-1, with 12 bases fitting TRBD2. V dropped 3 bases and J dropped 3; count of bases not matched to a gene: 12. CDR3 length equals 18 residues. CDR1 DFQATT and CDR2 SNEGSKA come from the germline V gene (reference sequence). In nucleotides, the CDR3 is TGCAGTGCTAGTTGGGCTAGCGGGAGGGCCTCCTTCTACAATGAGCAGTTCTTC. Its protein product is CSASWASGRASFYNEQFF.

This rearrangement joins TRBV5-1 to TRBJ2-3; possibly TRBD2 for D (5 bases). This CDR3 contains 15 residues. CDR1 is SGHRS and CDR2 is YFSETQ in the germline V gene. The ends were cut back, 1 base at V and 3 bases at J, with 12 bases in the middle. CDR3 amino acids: CASSLFRGTTDTQYF. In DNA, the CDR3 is TGCGCCAGCAGCTTGTTTCGGGGAACGACAGATACGCAGTATTTT.

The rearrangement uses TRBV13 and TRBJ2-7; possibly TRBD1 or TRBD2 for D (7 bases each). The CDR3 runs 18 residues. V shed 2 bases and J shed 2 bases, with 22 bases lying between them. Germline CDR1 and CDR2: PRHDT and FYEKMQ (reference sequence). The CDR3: CASSLRRGRDRRPYEQYF. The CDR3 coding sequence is TGTGCCAGCAGCTTACGGAGGGGGAGGGACAGACGACCCTACGAGCAGTACTTC.

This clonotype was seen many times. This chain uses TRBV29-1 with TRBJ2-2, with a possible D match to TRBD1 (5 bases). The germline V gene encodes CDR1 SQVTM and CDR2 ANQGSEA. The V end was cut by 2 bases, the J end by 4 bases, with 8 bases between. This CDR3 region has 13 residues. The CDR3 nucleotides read TGCAGCGTTGAATGGACACCCACCGGGGAGCTGTTTTTT. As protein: CSVEWTPTGELFF.

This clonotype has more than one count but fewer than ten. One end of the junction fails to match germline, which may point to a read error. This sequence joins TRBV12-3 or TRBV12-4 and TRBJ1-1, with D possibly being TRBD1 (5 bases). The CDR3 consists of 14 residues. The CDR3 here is CASNPGRGNAEAFF. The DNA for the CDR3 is TGTGCCAGCAACCCGGGGCGGGGGAACGCTGAAGCTTTCTTT.

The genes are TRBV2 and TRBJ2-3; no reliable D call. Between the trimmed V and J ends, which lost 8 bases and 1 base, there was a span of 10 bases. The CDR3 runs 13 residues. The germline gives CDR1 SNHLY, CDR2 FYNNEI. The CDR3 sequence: CASGRARTDTQYF. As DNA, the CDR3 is TGTGCCAGCGGCCGGGCCCGCACAGATACGCAGTATTTT.

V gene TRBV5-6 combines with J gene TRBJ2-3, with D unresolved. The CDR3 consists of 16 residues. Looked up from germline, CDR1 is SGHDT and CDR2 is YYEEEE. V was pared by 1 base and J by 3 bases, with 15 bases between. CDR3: CASSLSPTPWTDTQYF. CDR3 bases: TGTGCCAGCAGCTTGTCGCCCACTCCATGGACAGATACGCAGTATTTT.

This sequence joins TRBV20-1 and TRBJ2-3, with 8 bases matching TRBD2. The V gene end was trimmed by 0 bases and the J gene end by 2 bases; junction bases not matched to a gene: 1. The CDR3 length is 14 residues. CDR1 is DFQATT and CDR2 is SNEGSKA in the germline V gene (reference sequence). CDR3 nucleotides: TGCAGTGCTAGAGAAGCGGGGGCCACAGATACGCAGTATTTT. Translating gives CSAREAGATDTQYF.

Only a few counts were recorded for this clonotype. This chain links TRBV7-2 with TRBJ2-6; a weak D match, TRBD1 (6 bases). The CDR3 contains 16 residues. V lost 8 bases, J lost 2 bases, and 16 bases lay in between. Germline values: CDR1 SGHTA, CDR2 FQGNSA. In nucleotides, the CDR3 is TGTGCCAGCCACTTACCCGAGGGGGCTGGGGCCAACGTCCTGACTTTC. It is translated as CASHLPEGAGANVLTF.

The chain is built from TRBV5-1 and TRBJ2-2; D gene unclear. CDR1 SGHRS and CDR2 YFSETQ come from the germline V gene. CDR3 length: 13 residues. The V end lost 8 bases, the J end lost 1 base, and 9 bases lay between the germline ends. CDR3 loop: CASAWRNTGELFF. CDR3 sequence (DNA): TGCGCCAGTGCGTGGAGGAACACCGGGGAGCTGTTTTTT.

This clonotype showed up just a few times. The CDR3 loop reads CASRLAGVPNEQYF. CDR3 in DNA: TGTGCCAGCAGACTAGCGGGAGTTCCTAACGAGCAGTACTTC. The chain recombines TRBV6-1 with TRBJ2-7; 11 bases fit TRBD2. J gave up 5 bases and V 6 bases, and 6 bases lay outside the gene matches. This CDR3 region has 14 residues. Germline-derived CDR1 and CDR2 are MNHNS and SASEGT.

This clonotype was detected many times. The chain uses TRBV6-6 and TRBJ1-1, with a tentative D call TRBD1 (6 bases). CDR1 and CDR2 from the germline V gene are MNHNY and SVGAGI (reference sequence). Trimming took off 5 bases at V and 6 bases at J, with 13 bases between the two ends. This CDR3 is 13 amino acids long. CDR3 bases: TGTGCCAGCAGTCTGCCAGGGGCGGCTGAAGCTTTCTTT. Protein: CASSLPGAAEAFF.